The T cell receptor beta chain described here comes from a study of cytomegalovirus exposure and HLA in healthy donors. CDR1 is SEHNR, CDR2 FQNEAQ, per germline (reference sequence). V trimming: 5 bases; J trimming: 6 bases; junction bases outside the gene matches: 8. CDR3 size: 15 residues. The PCR had 60 Vbeta and 13 Jbeta primers. Clones were sequenced by immunoSEQ multiplex PCR, and TCRdb holds only the in-frame ones, with some missing. Its clone listing holds nearly 200,000 clones. This clonotype was obtained from a boy under 18 in good health and CMV-seronegative. The rearrangement links TRBV7-9 to TRBJ1-2, with TRBD1 identical over 11 bases. The specimen was PBMCs. The CDR3 region has the DNA TGTGCCAGCAGCGTAGAAGGGACAGGGGGTGATGGCTACACCTTC. Translating it yields CASSVEGTGGDGYTF.